These T cell receptor beta chains were read from a single sample in a study of T cells in Graves' hyperthyroidism and ophthalmopathy. TCRdb re-analysed the multiplex PCR reads in MiXCR, keeping a single row per CDR3 protein. The table lists hundreds of thousands of distinct CDR3 sequences, about 20% of them singletons. Material for sequencing was blood. These receptors were collected from a man aged 30 to 45 with Graves' ophthalmopathy. Both conserved end residues are part of each CDR3. A D gene is named only where the DNA matches it firmly. Size tells how often a clone was seen (once, few, many) or the class of an expanded clone, and some rows leave it out.

>NA|TRBD2|15|TRBJ2-3|TRBV27
TGTGCCAGCAGCCCCAATAGCGGGAGGGTACATACGCAGTATTTT
CASSPNSGRVHTQYF
>NA|TRBD2|15|TRBJ2-5|TRBV20-1
TGCAGTGCTAGGGGTCTAGCGGGATTCCAAGAGACCCAGTACTTC
CSARGLAGFQETQYF
>many|NA|15|TRBJ1-4|TRBV11-2
TGTGCCAGCAGCCCGTCGGGGGGGCCTAATGAAAAACTGTTTTTT
CASSPSGGPNEKLFF
>few|TRBD2|16|TRBJ2-7|TRBV28
TGTGCCAGCAGTTTATACATACTAGCGGGAGCCTACGAGCAGTACTTC
CASSLYILAGAYEQYF
>NA|TRBD2|17|TRBJ2-5|TRBV5-5
TGTGCCAGCAGCTTGGCCCCCGTAGCGGGAGGTATTGAGACCCAGTACTTC
CASSLAPVAGGIETQYF
>few|NA|13|TRBJ1-1|TRBV7-3
TGTGCCAGCAGCAATGGGGGGGCGGCTGAAGCTTTCTTT
CASSNGGAAEAFF
>many|TRBD2|17|TRBJ2-1|TRBV2
TGTGCCAGCAGTCCCCTCGGGGGACTAGCATTACACAATGAGCAGTTCTTC
CASSPLGGLALHNEQFF
>NA|NA|17|TRBJ2-1|TRBV30
TGTGCCTGGAGAGCAGAGACCCCGCGCCCTCATTACAATGAGCAGTTCTTC
CAWRAETPRPHYNEQFF
>NA|TRBD2|19|TRBJ2-1|TRBV12-5
TGTGCTAGTGGTTTGGACAGGGGACTAGCGGGAGGCCGCTACAATGAGCAGTTCTTC
CASGLDRGLAGGRYNEQFF
>many|TRBD1|14|TRBJ1-2|TRBV20-1
TGCAGTGCTAGGAGCGCGGGACAGGCCGGTGGCTACACCTTC
CSARSAGQAGGYTF
>few|NA|12|TRBJ2-1|TRBV29-1
TGCAGCGTTGTGGACATCTACAATGAGCAGTTCTTC
CSVVDIYNEQFF
>many|NA|14|TRBJ2-3|TRBV30
TGTGCCTGGAGGAGGCCGGGCACCACAGATACGCAGTATTTT
CAWRRPGTTDTQYF
>NA|TRBD1|12|TRBJ2-5|TRBV20-1
TGCAGTGCTAGAGGAGACAGGGAGAGGAAGTACTTC
CSARGDRERKYF
>many|NA|16|TRBJ2-3|TRBV5-1
TGCGCCAGCAGCTTGGTGGCAGGGAGAGAGACAGATACGCAGTATTTT
CASSLVAGRETDTQYF
>NA|NA|15|TRBJ1-6|TRBV4-1
TGCGCCAGCAGCCTTCAGACAGAAGCGGATTCACCCCTCCACTTT
CASSLQTEADSPLHF
>NA|NA|15|TRBJ2-3|TRBV15
TGTGCCACCAGCAGTGACAGAGTAAGGGAGGATACGCAGTATTTT
CATSSDRVREDTQYF
>once|NA|15|TRBJ1-2|TRBV6-2/TRBV6-3
TGTGCCAGCAGTTACTCCCCAGGGGTTGGGTATGGCTACACCTTC
CASSYSPGVGYGYTF
>NA|NA|14|TRBJ1-1|TRBV28
TGTGCCAGCAGTTCTCAAGACGGGGACACTGAAGCTTTCTTT
CASSSQDGDTEAFF
>NA|NA|13|TRBJ2-3|TRBV6-2/TRBV6-3
TGTGCCAGCAGTTACTTGGTGTCAGATACGCAGTATTTT
CASSYLVSDTQYF
>NA|NA|14|TRBJ2-7|TRBV28
TGTGCCAGCAGTTTAAGGCAGGGGAGGTACGAGCAGTACTTC
CASSLRQGRYEQYF
>NA|TRBD1|16|TRBJ2-1|TRBV2
TGTGCCAGAAGTGGGGGAGGGACAGGGGTAGTCAATGAGCAGTTCTTC
CARSGGGTGVVNEQFF
>NA|TRBD1|17|TRBJ2-1|TRBV4-1
TGCGCCAGCAGCCACACACCGGGACAGAGCTCCTACAATGAGCAGTTCTTC
CASSHTPGQSSYNEQFF
>few|NA|14|TRBJ1-1|TRBV6-5
TGTGCCAGCAGTTACCAGGGTATGAACACTGAAGCTTTCTTT
CASSYQGMNTEAFF
>few|NA|13|TRBJ1-1|TRBV7-3
TGTGCCAGCGGTTCTCAGGGAAACACTGAAGCTTTCTTT
CASGSQGNTEAFF
>few|TRBD1|10|TRBJ1-2|TRBV20-1
TGCAGTGCTAACAGGGGCGGCTACACCTTC
CSANRGGYTF
>many|TRBD1|14|TRBJ2-7|TRBV5-1
TGCGCCAGCAGCCGGACAGGGGGAAAGTACGAGCAGTACTTC
CASSRTGGKYEQYF
>NA|NA|15|TRBJ2-7|TRBV5-6
TGTGCCAGCAGCTTCGGCAGTCGAACGTCCTACGAGCAGTACTTC
CASSFGSRTSYEQYF
>few|TRBD1|15|TRBJ2-1|TRBV6-2/TRBV6-3
TGTGCCAGCAGACCCACGGGACAGGGCTACAATGAGCAGTTCTTC
CASRPTGQGYNEQFF
>many|TRBD2|15|TRBJ2-1|TRBV30
TGTGCCTGGAGTGTTGGGACTAGCGGGATTCGGGAGCAGTTCTTC
CAWSVGTSGIREQFF
>few|NA|16|TRBJ1-3|TRBV3-1
TGTGCCAGCAGCCAAGTCGCGAAGAGCTCTGGAAACACCATATATTTT
CASSQVAKSSGNTIYF
>once|NA|14|TRBJ2-1|TRBV14
TGTGCCAGCAGCCAAGAACGTCTAGCGAATGAGCAGTTCTTC
CASSQERLANEQFF
>few|NA|15|TRBJ2-1|TRBV20-1
TGCAGTGCCCCGTCGGCCAGCGGAGATTACAATGAGCAGTTCTTC
CSAPSASGDYNEQFF
>NA|NA|10|TRBJ2-1|TRBV29-1
TGCAGCGTTGGGGCTCAAGAACAGTTCTTC
CSVGAQEQFF
>NA|NA|13|TRBJ2-2|TRBV30
TGTGCCTGGACGATTAGCGACACCGGGGAGCTGTTTTTT
CAWTISDTGELFF
>NA|NA|16|TRBJ1-6|TRBV6-1
TGTGCCAGCAACACCCCTCGAGAGGGTTATAATTCACCCCTCCACTTT
CASNTPREGYNSPLHF
>few|TRBD1|16|TRBJ2-3|TRBV7-9
TGTGCCAGCAGCTTCGGACAGGGAGTTTCATACGATACGCAGTATTTT
CASSFGQGVSYDTQYF
>many|TRBD1|15|TRBJ1-1|TRBV6-1
TGTGCCAGCATTTGGGGGGGGACAGGGAACACTGAAGCTTTCTTT
CASIWGGTGNTEAFF
>few|NA|15|TRBJ2-3|TRBV7-3
TGTGCCAGCAGCTTAATCGCTACTACCACAGATACGCAGTATTTT
CASSLIATTTDTQYF
>few|NA|13|TRBJ1-4|TRBV29-1
TGCAGCGCCCGGACGGTAACGGACGAAAAACTGTTTTTT
CSARTVTDEKLFF
>NA|TRBD2|15|TRBJ2-3|TRBV5-5
TGTGCCAGCAGCCTAGCGGGAGAGAGGTCAGATACGCAGTATTTT
CASSLAGERSDTQYF
>NA|NA|12|TRBJ1-2|TRBV2
TGTGCCAGCAGTGGGGAGAGGGGCGGCTACACCTTC
CASSGERGGYTF